The sequence of this T cell receptor beta chain was determined in a study of Graves' ophthalmopathy and Graves' hyperthyroidism. As for the study in general: Before any treatment, peripheral blood was taken at the initial diagnosis. The study, taken as a whole, reports: In blood appeared most of the expanded thyroid clonotypes whose frequency exceeded 0.001. Ophthalmopathy could be told apart from stable hyperthyroidism by a 13-signature model (around 85% sensitivity, roughly 81% specificity).

Researchers took RNA transcripts and amplified TCR beta CDR3 regions from them. Second-round multiplex PCR came after a first-round RT-PCR that employed HTBI primers. In TCRdb, the multiplex PCR reads were re-called with MiXCR into one record per CDR3 protein. The table shows some 380,000 distinct CDR3 sequences, with approximately 15% occurring only once. The diagnosis combined clinical symptoms, thyroxine, TRAb, thyroid ultrasound and orbital computed tomography scans. This clonotype was counted ten times or more. Antigen unknown. The V end was cut by 4 bases, the J end by 5 bases, with 9 bases between. The germline V gene encodes CDR1 ENHRY and CDR2 SYGVKD. CDR3 size: 12 residues.

Input material: peripheral blood. This TCR was recovered from a young woman with stable Graves' hyperthyroidism. The chain is built from TRBV10-3 and TRBJ2-7; a possible D gene is TRBD1 (5 bases). CDR3 bases: TGTGCCATCAGTGGGGGCACCGACGAGCAGTACTTC. Amino acid sequence: CAISGGTDEQYF.